This T cell receptor beta chain is drawn from a study of human T cells and chemical hapten exposure. Across the study: After 6 days, upper back 0.01% DPC patch tests were scored. The patients, most of them female, presented with alopecia areata, totalis or universalis.

Single cDNA molecules in the library carried unique molecular identifiers attached during preparation. TCRdb redid the calling of the RACE reads with MiXCR, one entry per CDR3 protein. The table lists roughly 100,000 distinct CDR3 sequences, roughly a tenth of them singletons. Per germline, CDR1 LGHDT and CDR2 YNNKEL (reference sequence). V dropped 0 bases and J dropped 4; count of bases not matched to a gene: 6. CDR3 length equals 17 residues. This clonotype was detected only a few times. Time point: pre-sensitization, week 0. The treatment denotes: therapeutic diphenylcyclopropenone sensitization with weekly scalp DPC.

Sequencing used whole blood, obtained in connection with sensitization to the hapten diphenylcyclopropenone (DPC). The receptor's source is a woman in her sixties with alopecia areata. Some clones in this sample may be carry-over from other donors' samples. This rearrangement joins TRBV3-1 to TRBJ2-6, with 7 positions matching TRBD2. CDR3 nucleotides: TGTGCCAGCAGCCAAGAAGGGAGGGACTCGGGGGCCAACGTCCTGACTTTC. The encoded protein is CASSQEGRDSGANVLTF. Full variable domain (remainder filled in from reference TRBV3-1 and TRBJ2-6): DTAVSQTPKYLVTQMGNDKSIKCEQNLGHDTMYWYKQDSKKFLKIMFSYNNKELIINETVPNRFSPKSPDKAHLNLHINSLELGDSAVYFCASSQEGRDSGANVLTFGAGSRLTVL.